This T cell receptor beta chain was captured in a study of glioma-infiltrating T cells. Amplification of TCR alpha and beta CDR3 regions from RNA used iRepertoire nested multiplex PCR. Tissue mRNA or PBMC total RNA, 100-400 ng, went into one-step reverse transcription and amplification. A single record per CDR3 protein comes from TCRdb applying MiXCR to the multiplex PCR reads. The data hold a few hundred thousand distinct CDR3 sequences, with 35% to 45% observed a single time. CDR3 length: 14 amino acids. CDR1 is DFQATT and CDR2 is SNEGSKA in the germline V gene (reference sequence). The V end lost 5 bases, the J end lost 0 bases, and 14 bases lay between the germline ends.

The rearrangement links TRBV20-1 to TRBJ2-7, with TRBD2 as a possible D gene (6 bases). This receptor was obtained from a human donor with low-grade glioma or glioblastoma, undergoing nonglioma brain surgery, or in good health (not recorded which). Sequenced: glioma tissue, nonneoplastic brain tissue, or PBMCs (not recorded which). The CDR3 region is CSAYRDSSSYEQYF. DNA of the CDR3: TGCAGTGCTTACCGGGACTCTAGCTCCTACGAGCAGTACTTC.